This entry features one T cell receptor beta chain sequence. Its antigen is currently not known. No much larger clone is present one base from it, and per-base qualities are unavailable. The record originates from a study of radiation and T cells in renal cell carcinoma (dated by TCRdb to the early 2020s). General notes on the study: The samples were obtained from a clinical trial, where primary renal cell carcinomas were treated with 15 Gy stereotactic body radiation therapy and then removed by nephrectomy 4 weeks afterward. TCR beta sequencing covered 53 samples in total, comprising some 26 tumors and 27 peripheral blood samples. A total of approximately 4 million unique CDR3 nucleotide sequences, encoding more than 2 million unique CDR3 amino acid sequences, were found across all 50 or so samples. Overall results and qualifications from the work: Because pretreatment tumor biopsies were not available, the baseline intratumoral presence of clonotypes could not be determined. Blood repertoire dynamics were not followed beyond 4 weeks after treatment. In blood, the top tumor clonotypes increased between baseline and 2 weeks post-radiation and then shrank by 4 weeks, which suggests that tumor-resident clones expanded only transiently. The single-armed trial design could not address effects of radiation dose or scheduling on the TCR repertoire.

Trimming costs V 4 bases and J 2 bases, and their ends lie 14 bases apart. CDR1 is given as SGHTA and CDR2 as FQGNSA, both from the germline V gene. Its CDR3 holds 15 amino acids, cysteine through phenylalanine. Only the CDR3 part of the read is kept: 45 bases, read in frame from the first base. Reading the label with the study, this specimen's time point is: baseline pretreatment blood. Read against the paper, the sample's treatment or condition label means: 15 Gy SBRT to primary tumor, nephrectomy 4 weeks later. To track tumor-enriched clonotypes, serial peripheral blood was sampled from radiation-treated patients at baseline and at 2 weeks and 4 weeks after SBRT. Every patient had renal cell carcinoma of clear cell pathology. Genomic DNA for TCR sequencing was prepared using the QIAamp DNA Blood Mini Kit (Qiagen). The analyses included only samples that passed all quality control checks. TCR beta libraries were generated from genomic DNA with the immunoSEQ kit, following the manufacturer's recommendations. For library preparation, a first multiplex PCR was performed with proprietary primers, followed by a second PCR in which unique barcodes were added, and bead cleanups were performed after each round. Each sample batch included a kit-provided positive control reaction and a negative control reaction. The final libraries were assessed on an Agilent 4200 TapeStation D1000 ScreenTape, pooled by volume, and quantified by qPCR. An Illumina NextSeq500 fitted with a MidOutput 150-cycle cartridge performed the sequencing, running 156 Read1 cycles and 15 Index1 cycles with the kit's custom primers. The pooled library was loaded at around 1 pM with about 20% PhiX control spiked in. In the original analysis: The vendor-processed data were analyzed in R, and a clonotype was defined as all T cells that share the same CDR3 nucleotide sequence. For clone abundance analyses, frequencies were normalized to the 10,000 most abundant clones in each sample. Before analysis, public T cell clones were removed, and these numbered fewer than six per sample on average. An abundance difference of at least 32-fold between compartments was the criterion for calling clonotypes tumor-enriched or baseline blood-enriched. A beta-binomial differential abundance model was applied to find clonotypes that expanded or contracted between blood time points. The Baroni-Urbani and Buser coefficient was used to measure tumor-blood repertoire similarity, and groups were compared with two-tailed Wilcoxon tests in R. In its TCRdb copy, this immuneACCESS table keeps in-frame sequences only and misses some clones. Where compared with another copy, unresolved V genes explain less than half of these, and the others have no known cause. The DNA gave D and trimming, while V, J and clone size come from that table. This sample lists 110,000 to 150,000 clones; roughly 83% were detected once. The ten largest clonotypes hold less than 25% of the sample.

Sequenced here: blood, sampled from a patient whose treatment included radiotherapy and nephrectomy. This chain joins TRBV7-2 to TRBJ2-5; the D gene is perhaps TRBD2, from 5 matching bases. The source is a woman aged 50 to 65 with renal cell carcinoma. The DNA sequence follows: TGTGCCAGCAGCTCCCAATTAGCGAGTCAAGAGACCCAGTACTTC. Its protein is CASSSQLASQETQYF.